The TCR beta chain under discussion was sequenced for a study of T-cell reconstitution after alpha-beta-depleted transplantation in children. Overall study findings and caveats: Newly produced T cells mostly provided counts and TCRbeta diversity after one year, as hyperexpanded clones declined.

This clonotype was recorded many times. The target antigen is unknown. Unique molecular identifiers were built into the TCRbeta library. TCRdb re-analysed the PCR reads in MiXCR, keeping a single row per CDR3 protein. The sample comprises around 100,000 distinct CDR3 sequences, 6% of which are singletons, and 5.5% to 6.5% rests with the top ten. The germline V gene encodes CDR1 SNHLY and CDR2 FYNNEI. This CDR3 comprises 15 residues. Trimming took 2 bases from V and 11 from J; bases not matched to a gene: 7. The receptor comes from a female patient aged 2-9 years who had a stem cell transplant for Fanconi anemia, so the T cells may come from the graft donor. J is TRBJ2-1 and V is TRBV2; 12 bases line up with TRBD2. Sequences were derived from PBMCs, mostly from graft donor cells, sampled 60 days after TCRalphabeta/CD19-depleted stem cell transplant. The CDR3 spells CASSELAGGLSKQFF. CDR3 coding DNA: TGTGCCAGCAGTGAACTAGCGGGGGGGTTATCGAAGCAGTTCTTC.